A selection of T cell receptor beta chains follows, all from one sample in a study of blood T cells in healthy people across ages. One entry per CDR3 protein results from TCRdb running MiXCR on the 5' RACE reads. There are 1,800,000 or so distinct CDR3 sequences in the sample; roughly two fifths occur only once, and about 21% lies in the top ten. The sample consisted of blood. These receptors originate from a human donor in good health. Both conserved end residues are part of each CDR3.

V,J,length,CDR3
TRBV5-1,TRBJ2-1,15,CASSLEGGPWDEQFF
TRBV7-2,TRBJ2-7,14,CASSWGQGTHEQYF
TRBV7-8,TRBJ2-7,15,CASSGPSGDSYEQYF
TRBV6-2/TRBV6-3,TRBJ2-7,16,CASSYGAGAESYEQYF
TRBV19,TRBJ2-5,14,CASSRTTVSETQYF
TRBV11-3,TRBJ2-1,14,CASSFGDRENEQFF
TRBV18,TRBJ1-5,16,CASSPQGAGSNQPQHF
TRBV20-1,TRBJ2-3,18,CSARGGLAGGRYTDTQYF
TRBV20-1,TRBJ1-2,13,CSARRGTDYGYTF
TRBV4-2,TRBJ2-7,12,CASRQGDNEQYF
TRBV5-6,TRBJ1-2,16,CASSLTRTGAHYGYTF
TRBV12-3/TRBV12-4,TRBJ2-7,13,CASRTRGVNEQYF
TRBV7-9,TRBJ1-1,11,CASRGGGEAFF
TRBV29-1,TRBJ1-1,13,CSVLRETNTEAFF
TRBV12-3/TRBV12-4,TRBJ1-2,13,CASRLMGPYGYTF
TRBV7-2,TRBJ1-5,17,CASSLGQGARGNQPQHF
TRBV20-1,TRBJ2-7,13,CSAVEDRSYEQYF
TRBV29-1,TRBJ1-1,12,CSAKRSVFEAFF
TRBV7-6,TRBJ2-1,16,CASSPSRVGAYNEQFF
TRBV7-2,TRBJ1-1,12,CASGLPGTEAFF
TRBV20-1,TRBJ2-4,11,CSAEGGGEQYF
TRBV7-2,TRBJ2-3,15,CASSPNAGGTDTQYF
TRBV20-1,TRBJ2-7,12,CSAPGTTYEQYF
TRBV5-1,TRBJ2-1,16,CASSLDVAFSYNEQFF
TRBV20-1,TRBJ2-1,14,CSAGLAGGRREQFF
TRBV6-7,TRBJ1-3,15,CTSSYEGPPGNTIYF
TRBV10-3,TRBJ2-5,14,CAISGAGLQEAQYF
TRBV12-5,TRBJ2-5,15,CASGRGTGGQETQYF
TRBV15,TRBJ1-5,12,CATSRAGQAQHF
TRBV15,TRBJ1-2,15,CATNNQDRLPYGYTF
TRBV20-1,TRBJ1-5,16,CSARRTGLVNNQPQHF
TRBV7-2,-,14,CASSLPGDHQPQHF
TRBV4-2,TRBJ2-1,15,CASSPRLTSYNEQFF
TRBV20-1,TRBJ2-1,16,CSARVLEASGYNEQFF
TRBV6-1,TRBJ1-1,14,CASRVASLHTEAFF
TRBV7-9,-,16,CASSLEDEGMMETQYF
TRBV12-3/TRBV12-4,TRBJ2-1,15,CASSPGLAGGDGQFF
TRBV15,TRBJ2-4,15,CATSFTGFMSHEQYF
TRBV7-2,TRBJ2-5,15,CASSLLRVIQETQYF
TRBV12-3/TRBV12-4,-,13,CATRGFSYNEQYF
TRBV10-2,TRBJ2-7,13,CASSEHRAYEQYF
TRBV6-2/TRBV6-3,TRBJ1-1,14,CASILTGGHTEAFF
TRBV29-1,TRBJ2-1,17,CTARAEPYSSSYNGQFF
TRBV7-6,TRBJ2-2,15,CASSLDRPDTGELFF
TRBV29-1,TRBJ2-1,13,CSVGLFSYNEQFF
TRBV4-3,TRBJ2-5,15,CASSQGTTRKETQYF
TRBV7-2,TRBJ1-2,13,CASRGQTNYGYTF
TRBV15,TRBJ1-1,11,CAPSNYLQAFF
TRBV14,TRBJ1-5,14,CASSLGRWNQPQHF
TRBV5-1,TRBJ2-7,15,CASSQTAGDPYEQYF
TRBV7-2,TRBJ2-6,16,CASSLEGSSGANVLTF
TRBV9,TRBJ1-1,15,CASSVAGGSNTEAFF
TRBV30,TRBJ2-7,13,CAWSVGEIYEQYF
TRBV7-3,TRBJ2-1,16,CASSFSGTGFVNEQFF
TRBV20-1,TRBJ2-1,15,CSARIRGGGYNEQFF
TRBV5-6,TRBJ1-6,15,CASSSLRPANSPLHF
TRBV7-9,-,14,CASSPGHGWDEQYF
TRBV2,TRBJ2-1,13,CASSYALWTEQFF
TRBV7-6,TRBJ1-6,13,CASSSLEVSPLHF
TRBV7-2,TRBJ2-7,13,CASSVRIGYEQYF